Presented here are 30 T cell receptor beta chains from one specimen sequenced in a study of blood T cells in healthy people across ages. A sample-barcoded 5' primer and a J-beta primer mix were used in a second PCR of roughly 7 to 11 cycles. TCRdb redid the calling of the 5' RACE reads with MiXCR, one entry per CDR3 protein. The profile shows some 1,500,000 distinct CDR3 sequences, about 42% of them singletons. Sequencing used blood. These receptors all come from a woman between 18 and 29 years old in good health.

In its sample, this clonotype was seen a few times. V usage is TRBV20-1 and J usage is TRBJ1-5; D unresolved. Germline CDR1 and CDR2: DFQATT and SNEGSKA (reference sequence). The CDR3 loop spans 11 amino acids. The V gene lost 0 bases and the J gene lost 15 bases, with 12 bases spanning the gap. The CDR3 DNA is TGCAGTGCTAGAGATGGAAGCCACCGGCATTTT. Residues: CSARDGSHRHF.

As to this clonotype: A read error may produce the germline difference seen at one junction end. The gene calls are TRBV7-2 and TRBJ1-4, with D maybe TRBD1 (6 bases). Per the germline V gene, CDR1 is SGHTA and CDR2 is FQGNSA. This CDR3 is built from 15 residues. As DNA, the CDR3 is TGTGCCAGCAGCTTAGGCAGGGGACGGAATGAAAAACCGTTTTTT. Translating gives CASSLGRGRNEKPFF. Full variable domain (outside the CDR3, taken from reference TRBV7-2 and TRBJ1-4): GAGVSQSPSNKVTEKGKDVELRCDPISGHTALYWYRQSLGQGLEFLIYFQGNSAPDKSGLPSDRFSAERTGGSVSTLTIQRTQQEDSAVYLCASSLGRGRNEKPFFGSGTQLSVL.

The gene calls are TRBV29-1 and TRBJ2-3; TRBD2 aligns across 7 bases. The germline V gene encodes CDR1 SQVTM and CDR2 ANQGSEA. This CDR3 is 16 amino acids long. V shed 3 bases and J 2 bases; nucleotides not matched to a gene: 11. The chain's CDR3 is CSVDRLAEKVTDTQYF. As DNA, the CDR3 is TGCAGCGTTGATCGGCTAGCGGAGAAAGTCACAGATACGCAGTATTTT.

The chain has TRBV6-6 and TRBJ2-1; D ambiguous. V lost 3 bases and J lost 5, with 8 bases in between. The CDR3 runs 13 residues. Germline CDR1 reads MNHNY; CDR2 reads SVGAGI (reference sequence). The CDR3 sequence is CASSYGYDNEQFF. The CDR3 DNA sequence: TGTGCCAGCAGTTATGGATACGACAATGAGCAGTTCTTC.

This sequence joins TRBV7-2 and TRBJ2-5; D is undetermined. V was shortened by 6 bases and J by 11 bases, with 16 bases between the two germline ends. Germline CDR1 SGHTA, CDR2 FQGNSA. The CDR3 loop spans 12 amino acids. This CDR3 reads CASSPQAATQYF. In nucleotides, the CDR3 is TGTGCCAGCAGTCCCCAGGCGGCTACACAGTACTTC.

The rearrangement uses TRBV4-2 and TRBJ2-7; D is undetermined. Germline assignment: CDR1 LGHNA and CDR2 YNFKEQ. Trimming cost V 1 base and J 7 bases, with 17 bases left between them. The CDR3 has 15 amino acids. In DNA, the CDR3 is TGTGCCAGCAGCCAAGGTTACAACGCCTACAATGAGCAGTACTTC. This gives the protein CASSQGYNAYNEQYF.

The gene calls are TRBV7-2 and TRBJ2-7; a weak D match, TRBD1 (5 bases). V lost 4 bases and J lost 0, with 13 bases in between. This CDR3 comprises 15 residues. CDR1 is SGHTA, CDR2 FQGNSA, per germline. In nucleotides, the CDR3 is TGTGCCAGCAGCTCGGACCCAGGGCACTCCTACGAGCAGTACTTC. Encoded protein: CASSSDPGHSYEQYF.

The chain joins TRBV20-1 to TRBJ2-3; the match to TRBD2 covers 9 bases. Unmatched junction bases numbered 9, after V lost 6 bases and J lost 5 bases. The CDR3 has 14 residues. The germline V gene has CDR1 DFQATT and CDR2 SNEGSKA (reference sequence). The CDR3 nucleotides are TGCAGTGCCCCACCTAGCGGGGTTGGAGATACGCAGTATTTT. Translating gives CSAPPSGVGDTQYF.

The rearrangement uses TRBV5-1 and TRBJ2-5; weak D call: TRBD2 (5 bases). V was shortened by 0 bases and J by 1 base, with 13 bases between the two germline ends. There are 16 residues in the CDR3. The germline V gene encodes CDR1 SGHRS and CDR2 YFSETQ. This chain's CDR3 is CASSLVLGVGQETQYF. The CDR3 bases are TGCGCCAGCAGCTTGGTGCTGGGAGTGGGCCAAGAGACCCAGTACTTC.

V is TRBV11-2 and J is TRBJ1-2; D may be TRBD1 (6 bases). The germline V and J ends were trimmed by 8 bases and 8 bases, with 15 bases remaining between them. The length of the CDR3 is 12 residues. The germline V gene encodes CDR1 SGHAT and CDR2 FQNNGV. CDR3 in amino acids: CASGAYREGYTF. CDR3 nucleotides: TGTGCCAGCGGCGCCTACAGGGAGGGCTACACCTTC.

This chain connects TRBV7-2 to TRBJ2-3, with TRBD1 matching 9 bases. The germline V gene has CDR1 SGHTA and CDR2 FQGNSA. With V trimmed by 3 bases and J by 0 bases, 4 bases remained unmatched. CDR3 length equals 16 residues. The CDR3 nucleotides read TGTGCCAGCAGCTTTCGGACAGGGGTCAGCACAGATACGCAGTATTTT. This translates into CASSFRTGVSTDTQYF.

The V call is TRBV2, the J call TRBJ2-1, with 10 bases that match TRBD2. CDR3 length: 12 amino acids. The germline V gene encodes CDR1 SNHLY and CDR2 FYNNEI. The J segment lost 14 bases and the V segment lost 4 bases, leaving 5 bases of the junction unmatched. In DNA, the CDR3 is TGTGCCAGCAGTGTTAGCGGGAGGACGAAGTTCTTC. Its protein product is CASSVSGRTKFF.

The rearrangement uses TRBV4-2 and TRBJ1-5, with 8 nucleotides matching TRBD1. This CDR3 is 17 amino acids long. V was pared by 1 base and J by 5 bases, with 10 bases of the junction left unmatched. Germline CDR1 is LGHNA and CDR2 is YNFKEQ. In DNA, the CDR3 is TGTGCCAGCAGCCAAGGGCCCACAGGGGGTTGGGATCAGCCCCAGCATTTT. Encoded protein: CASSQGPTGGWDQPQHF.

This clonotype was detected a few times. The genes are TRBV6-5 and TRBJ1-1; possible D gene TRBD1, 5 bases. V was clipped by 6 bases and J by 10 bases, with 21 bases between them. Germline V gene sequence: CDR1 MNHEY, CDR2 SVGAGI. The CDR3 is 14 residues long. CDR3 sequence (DNA): TGTGCCAGCAGGTCGAATTACAGGACCGGGGGAGCTTTCTTT. Its translation: CASRSNYRTGGAFF.

The genes are TRBV24-1 and TRBJ1-2; 7 nucleotides line up with TRBD1. V lost 4 bases, J lost 8 bases, and 18 bases stayed unmatched. The CDR3 is made up of 17 amino acids. The germline gives CDR1 KGHDR, CDR2 SFDVKD. The CDR3 protein is CATSDRIWTGREGGYTF. CDR3 coding DNA: TGTGCCACCAGTGACCGAATTTGGACAGGAAGGGAGGGAGGCTACACCTTC.

The chain combines TRBV7-9 with TRBJ2-5, with D perhaps matching TRBD1 (5 bases). CDR3 length equals 15 residues. V gave up 2 bases and J gave up 11 bases, with 21 bases separating them. CDR1 and CDR2 (germline): SEHNR, FQNEAQ (reference sequence). CDR3 in DNA: TGTGCCAGCAGCTTATACCAGGGTGGCTACAATGAGCAGTACTTC. Amino acids: CASSLYQGGYNEQYF. Variable domain in full (rest from reference TRBV7-9 and TRBJ2-5): DTGVSQNPRHKITKRGQNVTFRCDPISEHNRLYWYRQTLGQGPEFLTYFQNEAQLEKSRLLSDRFSAERPKGSFSTLEIQRTEQGDSAMYLCASSLYQGGYNEQYFGPGTRLLVL.

V usage is TRBV25-1 and J usage is TRBJ2-1, with 7 bases matching TRBD2. CDR3 size: 15 residues. Looked up from germline, CDR1 is MGHDK and CDR2 is SYGVNS. V shed 2 bases and J 4 bases; nucleotides not matched to a gene: 5. CDR3 amino acids: CASSEGGRGYNEQFF. The CDR3 DNA reads as TGTGCCAGCAGTGAAGGCGGGAGAGGGTACAATGAGCAGTTCTTC.

V and J are TRBV7-2 and TRBJ1-5; a weak D match, TRBD1 (5 bases). V shed 2 bases and J shed 9 bases, with 23 bases lying between them. The CDR3 totals 17 residues. Germline V gives CDR1 SGHTA, CDR2 FQGNSA. The CDR3 DNA is TGTGCCAGCAGCTTAAACCCCCCCATGGGAAGGGGTCGGCCCCAGCATTTT. This encodes CASSLNPPMGRGRPQHF.

This clonotype was observed a handful of times. The chain combines TRBV20-1 with TRBJ2-7, with D perhaps matching TRBD2 (6 bases). Trimming removed 5 bases at V and 0 bases at J, with 17 bases between. This CDR3 is 15 amino acids long. The germline V gene encodes CDR1 DFQATT and CDR2 SNEGSKA (reference sequence). CDR3 DNA sequence: TGCAGTGCTCCTAAAGGCGGGACCTCCTCCTACGAGCAGTACTTC. The encoded protein is CSAPKGGTSSYEQYF.

The chain links TRBV20-1 to TRBJ2-3, with 11 bases matching TRBD2. The CDR3 loop spans 16 amino acids. V trimming: 5 bases; J trimming: 1 base; junction bases outside the gene matches: 8. Germline CDR1 reads DFQATT; CDR2 reads SNEGSKA (reference sequence). CDR3 amino acids: CSAAHFSGGGTDTQYF. The CDR3 DNA reads as TGCAGTGCTGCCCACTTTAGCGGGGGGGGCACAGATACGCAGTATTTT.

Notes on this clonotype: This sequence may be a read error, since a much larger clone differs from it by one base. The V gene is TRBV4-3, the J gene TRBJ1-2; the D gene is possibly TRBD1 (6 bases). The germline V gene encodes CDR1 LGHNA and CDR2 YSLEER. The CDR3 is 15 residues long. Trimming removed 1 base from V and 10 bases from J, with 19 bases in between. This CDR3 reads CASSQGLGGGRDYTF. CDR3 sequence (DNA): TGCGCCAGCAGCCAAGGTCTAGGGGGAGGTCGTGACTACACCTTC.

This clonotype has just a few counts. V is TRBV6-6 and J is TRBJ1-6, with 7 bases matching TRBD1. Trimming cost V 6 bases and J 0 bases; bases outside gene matches: 5. Per the germline V gene, CDR1 is MNHNY and CDR2 is SVGAGI (reference sequence). The CDR3 sequence is 16 residues long. The CDR3 nucleotides read TGTGCCAGCAGCAAGGACAGGCGCTCCTATAATTCACCCCTCCACTTT. It codes for CASSKDRRSYNSPLHF.

This clonotype was observed a few times. The chain employs TRBV20-1 and TRBJ1-5; D gene uncertain. Germline values: CDR1 DFQATT, CDR2 SNEGSKA (reference sequence). Trimming pared 3 bases from V and 10 bases from J, leaving 22 bases between. There are 15 residues in the CDR3. CDR3 residues: CSARIGNSVVGPQHF. The CDR3, as DNA: TGCAGTGCTAGGATCGGGAACTCAGTCGTAGGCCCCCAGCATTTT.

This clonotype was counted a few times. The chain has TRBV19 and TRBJ2-7; TRBD2 might be the D (6 bases). Trimming pared 4 bases from V and 1 base from J, leaving 8 bases between. This CDR3 spans 13 amino acids. CDR1 is LNHDA and CDR2 is SQIVND in the germline V gene (reference sequence). CDR3 region: CASSTGTSYEQYF. In DNA, the CDR3 is TGTGCCAGTAGTACCGGGACTTCCTACGAGCAGTACTTC. The whole variable domain, remainder taken from reference TRBV19 and TRBJ2-7, is DGGITQSPKYLFRKEGQNVTLSCEQNLNHDAMYWYRQDPGQGLRLIYYSQIVNDFQKGDIAEGYSVSREKKESFPLTVTSAQKNPTAFYLCASSTGTSYEQYFGPGTRLTVT.

This chain joins TRBV6-2 or TRBV6-3 and TRBJ2-3; TRBD2 matches 7 bases. V lost 6 bases to trimming and J lost 2 bases; unmatched junction nucleotides: 8. CDR1 and CDR2 from the germline V gene are MNHEY and SVGEGT. This CDR3 contains 15 residues. The DNA for the CDR3 is TGTGCCAGCAGCCGGGAGGAAAGATACACAGATACGCAGTATTTT. It specifies CASSREERYTDTQYF.

This clonotype occurred a few times. The genes are TRBV6-1 and TRBJ1-5, with D perhaps TRBD1 (5 bases). V was trimmed by 3 bases and J by 5 bases, leaving 14 bases between them. This CDR3 has 15 residues. Germline V CDR1 and CDR2: MNHNS, SASEGT. The CDR3 nucleotides are TGTGCCAGCAGTGAGAGGTCGGGGGGAGATCAGCCCCAGCATTTT. Its translation is CASSERSGGDQPQHF.

The CDR3 DNA is TGTGCCAGCAGCCAAGAGGACAGGACGATCGACACTGAAGCTTTCTTT. It translates to CASSQEDRTIDTEAFF. The chain carries TRBV14 and TRBJ1-1, with 7 nucleotides matching TRBD1. The germline V gene encodes CDR1 SGHDN and CDR2 FVKESK. The CDR3 consists of 16 residues. The V segment lost 0 bases and the J segment 3 bases; nucleotides outside the gene matches: 7.

The chain joins TRBV5-1 to TRBJ2-5, with D possibly called TRBD1 or TRBD2 (6 bases each). In germline, CDR1 is SGHRS, CDR2 YFSETQ. The CDR3 runs to 16 residues. V was pared by 0 bases and J by 3 bases, with 15 bases between. The CDR3 is CASSLDVWGAKETQYF. The CDR3 coding sequence is TGCGCCAGCAGCTTGGACGTTTGGGGGGCGAAAGAGACCCAGTACTTC. The entire variable domain, with the rest obtained from reference TRBV5-1 and TRBJ2-5, is as follows: KAGVTQTPRYLIKTRGQQVTLSCSPISGHRSVSWYQQTPGQGLQFLFEYFSETQRNKGNFPGRFSGRQFSNSRSEMNVSTLELGDSALYLCASSLDVWGAKETQYFGPGTRLLVL.

V gene TRBV19 combines with J gene TRBJ1-1; TRBD1 is a possible D gene (6 bases). The CDR3 covers 13 residues. V dropped 6 bases and J dropped 2 bases, with 10 bases sitting between them. Germline CDR1 LNHDA, CDR2 SQIVND (reference sequence). The CDR3 sequence: CASRGTFNTEAFF. The DNA of the CDR3 is TGTGCCAGTAGAGGGACATTCAACACTGAAGCTTTCTTT.

This clonotype was detected only a few times. The gene calls are TRBV5-1 and TRBJ2-7; 13 bases fit TRBD2. The length of the CDR3 is 17 residues. Looked up from germline, CDR1 is SGHRS and CDR2 is YFSETQ. With V trimmed by 4 bases and J by 3 bases, 10 bases remained unmatched. The DNA of the CDR3 is TGCGCCAGCAGCGGCGGGACTAGCGGGAAAATAAGCTACGAGCAGTACTTC. This codes for CASSGGTSGKISYEQYF.